A single sample gave rise to the 14 T cell receptor beta chains below, sequenced in a study of graft-versus-host responses after intestinal transplantation. The repertoire was sequenced with immunoSEQ multiplex PCR; TCRdb's copy has only in-frame clones and lacks some. The data contain tens of thousands of clones, 90% to 95% of them singletons. This material consisted of PBMCs, taken 16 days after intestinal transplant. The receptors shown here come from a human patient who received an intestinal transplant, so some T cells may come from the graft donor.

Regarding this clone: The junction differs from germline at one of its ends, possibly a read error. The V and J genes are TRBV6-1 and TRBJ2-4; weak D call: TRBD2 (6 bases). Per the germline V gene, CDR1 is MNHNS and CDR2 is SASEGT. The CDR3 runs to 11 residues. The CDR3 nucleotides are TGTGCCAGCAGTGAAGATCCGGGACTCCTTTTC. Translating gives CASSEDPGLLF.

The chain carries TRBV7-7 and TRBJ2-7; 7 nucleotides line up with TRBD2. Trimming removed 5 bases from V and 3 bases from J; junction bases left unmatched: 7. The germline gives CDR1 SSHAT, CDR2 FNYEAQ (reference sequence). This CDR3 has 14 residues. The CDR3 is CASSPQRGDYEQYF. The CDR3 DNA follows: TGTGCCAGCAGCCCGCAGCGGGGAGACTACGAGCAGTACTTC.

The V gene is TRBV10-3, the J gene TRBJ2-2, with unresolved D. V shed 2 bases and J shed 1 base, with 8 bases lying between them. This CDR3 has 15 residues. Germline CDR1 ENHRY, CDR2 SYGVKD. CDR3 in DNA: TGTGCCATCAGTGAGGGGAAAAGGAACACCGGGGAGCTGTTTTTT. Encoded protein: CAISEGKRNTGELFF.

As regards this clone: Other nucleotide sequences from this sample produce the same CDR3. This chain joins TRBV7-9 and TRBJ2-7; 10 positions agree with TRBD2. In germline, CDR1 is SEHNR, CDR2 FQNEAQ (reference sequence). V shed 4 bases and J 2 bases; nucleotides not matched to a gene: 5. The CDR3 totals 15 residues. The CDR3 DNA reads as TGTGCCAGCAGCTCCTCCCTAGCGGGAGCCTACGAGCAGTACTTC. Translating gives CASSSSLAGAYEQYF.

Note on this clone: Without the conserved terminal phenylalanine or tryptophan, this CDR3 likely stems from a read error. The chain combines TRBV19 with TRBJ1-1, with no clear D. This CDR3 region has 13 residues. V was shortened by 10 bases and J by 0 bases, with 12 bases between the two germline ends. In germline, CDR1 is LNHDA, CDR2 SQIVND (reference sequence). The CDR3, as DNA: TGTGCCACCCGCAGGACGATGAACACTGAAGCTTTCTCT. Translation: CATRRTMNTEAFS.

The chain recombines TRBV7-2 with TRBJ2-7; TRBD2 is a possible D gene (5 bases). V was shortened by 3 bases and J by 4 bases, with 16 bases between the two germline ends. The CDR3 totals 15 residues. Germline-derived CDR1 and CDR2 are SGHTA and FQGNSA. The CDR3 loop is CASSLLPGGFYEQYF. The CDR3 DNA follows: TGTGCCAGCAGCTTGCTGCCCGGAGGCTTTTACGAGCAGTACTTC.

The chain recombines TRBV5-5 with TRBJ1-2; D is unresolved. The CDR3 is made up of 14 amino acids. The V gene's germline CDR1 is SGHKS and CDR2 YYEKEE (reference sequence). Trimming shortened V by 4 bases and J by 3 bases, and 13 bases separated the two germline ends. The CDR3 bases are TGTGCCAGCAGCCCCGGTTGGGCCGACTATGGCTACACCTTC. Amino acids: CASSPGWADYGYTF.

V is TRBV19 and J is TRBJ1-1, with D maybe TRBD1 (6 bases). Per germline, CDR1 LNHDA and CDR2 SQIVND (reference sequence). This CDR3 is 13 amino acids long. Trimming cost V 3 bases and J 7 bases, with 12 bases left between them. The CDR3 loop is CASSIQGSIEAFF. CDR3 nucleotides: TGTGCCAGTAGTATCCAGGGGTCGATTGAAGCTTTCTTT. Full variable domain (rest looked up from reference TRBV19 and TRBJ1-1): DGGITQSPKYLFRKEGQNVTLSCEQNLNHDAMYWYRQDPGQGLRLIYYSQIVNDFQKGDIAEGYSVSREKKESFPLTVTSAQKNPTAFYLCASSIQGSIEAFFGQGTRLTVV.

The chain joins TRBV28 to TRBJ1-1; D perhaps matches TRBD1 (6 bases). V was pared by 6 bases and J by 2 bases, with 10 bases between. The CDR3 is 13 residues long. Looked up from germline, CDR1 is MDHEN and CDR2 is SYDVKM. CDR3 nucleotide sequence: TGTGCCAGCAGAACACAGGGAAACACTGAAGCTTTCTTT. This translates into CASRTQGNTEAFF.

J is TRBJ2-5 and V is TRBV5-6, with no clear D. This CDR3 has 13 residues. Per the germline V gene, CDR1 is SGHDT and CDR2 is YYEEEE. The ends were cut back, 4 bases at V and 0 bases at J, with 7 bases in the middle. The CDR3, as DNA: TGTGCCAGCAGCCGTCCGTACCAAGAGACCCAGTACTTC. It yields the protein CASSRPYQETQYF.

This chain uses TRBV5-4 with TRBJ2-2, with 10 bases that match TRBD1. Per germline, CDR1 SGHNT and CDR2 YYREEE (reference sequence). The V gene end was trimmed by 3 bases and the J gene end by 2 bases; junction bases not matched to a gene: 4. The CDR3 totals 16 residues. The CDR3 sequence is CASSWGDRGNTGELFF. The CDR3, as DNA: TGTGCCAGCAGCTGGGGGGACAGGGGTAACACCGGGGAGCTGTTTTTT.

This clone was counted once. The gene calls are TRBV4-1 and TRBJ2-1; 10 nucleotides line up with TRBD2. CDR1 MGHRA and CDR2 YSYEKL come from the germline V gene. CDR3 size: 16 residues. Trimming took 1 base from V and 2 from J; bases not matched to a gene: 2. DNA for the CDR3: TGCGCCAGCAGCCAAGTGACTAGCGGGCCCTACAATGAGCAGTTCTTC. Translation gives CASSQVTSGPYNEQFF.

CDR3 loop: CASSVTWATETYNEQFF. The CDR3 DNA is TGTGCCAGCAGTGTTACATGGGCGACAGAGACTTACAATGAGCAGTTCTTC. The rearrangement links TRBV6-1 to TRBJ2-1; TRBD1 might be the D (5 bases). V was trimmed by 4 bases and J by 4 bases, leaving 20 bases between them. CDR1 MNHNS and CDR2 SASEGT come from the germline V gene. The CDR3 totals 17 residues.

The J gene is TRBJ2-7, the V gene TRBV4-1; D possibly matches TRBD1 or TRBD2 (6 bases each). Germline V gene lookup returns CDR1 MGHRA and CDR2 YSYEKL. Trimming stripped 4 bases from V and 10 bases from J, with 17 bases between. This CDR3 is 13 amino acids long. DNA of the CDR3: TGCGCCAGCAGCCCTGAAGGGGGGTTCCCTCAGTACTTC. This sequence encodes CASSPEGGFPQYF.